A single sample gave rise to the 28 T cell receptor beta chains below, sequenced in a study of T cells in Graves' hyperthyroidism and ophthalmopathy. What was amplified from RNA transcripts were TCR beta CDR3 regions. The TCR CDR3 was amplified in a first-round RT-PCR using the HTBI primer set. TCRdb reanalysed the multiplex PCR reads using MiXCR and keeps one entry per CDR3 protein. The top ten clones hold roughly 30% of a sample with just under 750,000 distinct CDR3 sequences, 30% to 40% of them seen once. Specimen: blood. Source of these receptors: a middle-aged woman with Graves' hyperthyroidism.

This chain links TRBV15 with TRBJ1-6; D call uncertain. This CDR3 region has 14 residues. Germline values: CDR1 LNHNV, CDR2 YYDKDF (reference sequence). V was trimmed by 3 bases and J by 6 bases, leaving 9 bases between them. CDR3 nucleotides: TGTGCCACCAGCAGTTTAACAGCTAATTCACCCCTCCACTTT. It codes for CATSSLTANSPLHF. The entire variable domain, with the rest obtained from reference TRBV15 and TRBJ1-6, is as follows: DAMVIQNPRYQVTQFGKPVTLSCSQTLNHNVMYWYQQKSSQAPKLLFHYYDKDFNNEADTPDNFQSRRPNTSFCFLDIRSPGLGDTAMYLCATSSLTANSPLHFGNGTRLTVT.

V is TRBV19 and J is TRBJ1-5; D is unclear. V was trimmed by 3 bases and J by 4 bases, leaving 13 bases between them. The CDR3 runs to 15 residues. Germline loops: CDR1 LNHDA, CDR2 SQIVND (reference sequence). The DNA for the CDR3 is TGTGCCAGTAGTATGAGTGCAGTCCTTAATCAGCCCCAGCATTTT. This codes for CASSMSAVLNQPQHF.

The V and J genes are TRBV7-9 and TRBJ1-5; tentatively, D is TRBD1 (5 bases). Per germline, CDR1 SEHNR and CDR2 FQNEAQ (reference sequence). Trimming left V 5 bases short and J 7 bases short, with 24 bases between. The CDR3 has 17 residues. The CDR3 DNA reads TGTGCCAGCAGCCGAACCAAAGGGGCAGGGAAGAGGCAGCCCCAGCATTTT. It specifies CASSRTKGAGKRQPQHF.

The V and J genes are TRBV6-6 and TRBJ1-4, with a tentative D call TRBD1 (5 bases). The germline V and J ends were trimmed by 2 bases and 5 bases, with 12 bases remaining between them. The CDR3 spans 15 residues. Germline-derived CDR1 and CDR2 are MNHNY and SVGAGI (reference sequence). CDR3 in amino acids: CASSYEGAGNEKLFF. In DNA, the CDR3 is TGTGCCAGCAGTTACGAGGGAGCAGGGAATGAAAAACTGTTTTTT.

The chain combines TRBV5-1 with TRBJ1-3, with D perhaps TRBD1 (5 bases). V lost 5 bases, J lost 3 bases, and 12 bases lay in between. The CDR3 totals 14 residues. Germline CDR1 is SGHRS and CDR2 is YFSETQ. CDR3 amino acids: CASRRPGFGNTIYF. The CDR3 bases are TGCGCCAGCAGGCGCCCAGGGTTTGGAAACACCATATATTTT.

The chain links TRBV10-3 to TRBJ2-7; 8 bases match TRBD2. The V and J ends lost 6 bases and 1 base, in that order; junction bases with no gene match: 20. CDR1 and CDR2 from the germline V gene are ENHRY and SYGVKD. The CDR3 sequence is 19 residues long. The CDR3 nucleotides are TGTGCCATCAGCCCTTCCTTGAACACTGAAGCGGGAGAGTCCTACGAGCAGTACTTC. This translates into CAISPSLNTEAGESYEQYF.

A word on this clonotype: Being one base from a much bigger clone, this may be a read error. This chain uses TRBV6-5 with TRBJ2-7, with 7 bases that match TRBD1. Germline assignment: CDR1 MNHEY and CDR2 SVGAGI. The CDR3 contains 13 residues. V gave up 6 bases and J gave up 6 bases; unmatched junction bases: 8. The CDR3 nucleotides read TGTGCCAGCAGCCCCCTGGACAGGCCCGAGCAGTACTTC. This gives the protein CASSPLDRPEQYF.

This clonotype was counted a single time. The chain is built from TRBV4-2 and TRBJ2-3; 7 bases line up with TRBD1. With V trimmed by 3 bases and J by 0 bases, 3 bases remained unmatched. The germline CDR1 and CDR2 sequences are LGHNA and YNFKEQ. The CDR3 sequence is 15 residues long. As DNA, the CDR3 is TGTGCCAGCAGCCACGGGACAGCGAGCACAGATACGCAGTATTTT. This sequence encodes CASSHGTASTDTQYF.

CDR3 protein: CAISNPGQGTSPLHF. The CDR3 coding sequence is TGTGCCATCAGTAACCCGGGACAGGGTACTTCACCCCTCCACTTT. The genes are TRBV10-3 and TRBJ1-6; TRBD1 aligns across 9 bases. CDR1 and CDR2 (germline): ENHRY, SYGVKD. J lost 9 bases, V lost 5 bases, and 8 bases had no gene match. The CDR3 contains 15 residues.

This clonotype has at least ten counts. Given a much more abundant clone one base away, this may be a read error. The gene calls are TRBV9 and TRBJ1-1, with 7 positions matching TRBD1. Germline V lookup: CDR1 SGDLS, CDR2 YYNGEE. V lost 3 bases to trimming and J lost 3 bases; unmatched junction nucleotides: 2. The CDR3 consists of 13 residues. CDR3 coding DNA: TGTGCCAGCAGCGCACAGGGGCACACTGAAGCTTTCTTT. Protein sequence: CASSAQGHTEAFF.

The genes are TRBV2 and TRBJ1-5; perhaps TRBD1 as D (6 bases). V was shortened by 7 bases and J by 0 bases, with 13 bases between the two germline ends. Germline CDR1 is SNHLY and CDR2 is FYNNEI. CDR3 size: 15 residues. This CDR3 reads CASIKGVNSNQPQHF. For the CDR3, the DNA is TGTGCCAGCATAAAGGGGGTCAATAGCAATCAGCCCCAGCATTTT.

This chain uses TRBV10-3 with TRBJ2-1; D gene ambiguous. Germline CDR1 is ENHRY and CDR2 is SYGVKD. Trimming pared 0 bases from V and 5 bases from J, leaving 5 bases between. The CDR3 runs 13 residues. CDR3 sequence (DNA): TGTGCCATCAGTGAGTCAACTGACAATGAGCAGTTCTTC. Its protein is CAISESTDNEQFF.

As regards this clonotype: Germline and junction disagree at one end, which may indicate a read error. The chain carries TRBV24-1 and TRBJ2-7, with D perhaps matching TRBD1 (5 bases). The length of the CDR3 is 17 residues. CDR1 is KGHDR, CDR2 SFDVKD, per germline. The CDR3 DNA is TGTGCCAGCAGTTACAGGAATAGCCCCAGGAGCTCCTACGAGCAGTACTTC. This gives the protein CASSYRNSPRSSYEQYF.

J is TRBJ1-1 and V is TRBV10-3; D possibly corresponds to TRBD1 (5 bases). The V and J ends lost 6 bases and 5 bases respectively, with 16 bases between them. Germline loops: CDR1 ENHRY, CDR2 SYGVKD. There are 14 residues in the CDR3. The CDR3 coding sequence is TGTGCCATCAGCGCCGGCCGGGGGGGAACTGAAGCTTTCTTT. Amino acids: CAISAGRGGTEAFF.

This clonotype was seen at least ten times. The chain uses TRBV7-3 and TRBJ1-6; possibly TRBD1 for D (5 bases). With 6 bases removed from V and 4 bases from J, the gap between germline ends came to 10 bases. CDR1 SGHTA and CDR2 FQGTGA come from the germline V gene. The CDR3 runs 14 residues. The DNA of the CDR3 is TGTGCCAGCAGTCGTCAGGGATATAATTCACCCCTCCACTTT. Translating it yields CASSRQGYNSPLHF.

This clonotype has just a few counts. V usage is TRBV27 and J usage is TRBJ1-5; D ambiguous. Looked up from germline, CDR1 is MNHEY and CDR2 is SMNVEV (reference sequence). Trimming left V 4 bases short and J 2 bases short, with 9 bases between. This CDR3 is 14 amino acids long. The chain's CDR3 is CASSYEARNQPQHF. The CDR3 region has the DNA TGTGCCAGCAGTTATGAAGCCCGCAATCAGCCCCAGCATTTT.

In its sample, this clonotype was seen many times. The rearrangement uses TRBV5-8 and TRBJ1-1, with 9 bases aligning to TRBD1. Germline V gene data show CDR1 as SGHTS and CDR2 as YDEGEE. V dropped 4 bases and J dropped 4; count of bases not matched to a gene: 5. CDR3 size: 14 residues. CDR3 DNA: TGTGCCAGCAGCGAACAGGGGGCGTCCACTGAAGCTTTCTTT. Translated, it gives CASSEQGASTEAFF.

The rearrangement links TRBV7-2 to TRBJ1-2; no clear D gene. V lost 3 bases and J lost 7, with 12 bases in between. CDR1 is SGHTA and CDR2 is FQGNSA in the germline V gene. CDR3 length: 13 amino acids. CDR3: CASSLGFFGGYTF. The CDR3 nucleotides read TGTGCCAGCAGCTTGGGGTTTTTTGGTGGCTACACCTTC.

This clonotype was seen at least ten times. The chain carries TRBV2 and TRBJ1-2; no reliable D call. Germline-derived CDR1 and CDR2 are SNHLY and FYNNEI. The CDR3 spans 13 residues. V lost 2 bases, J lost 5 bases, and 9 bases lay in between. CDR3 sequence (DNA): TGTGCCAGCAGTGAAAGTTCGAGATATGGCTACACCTTC. The encoded protein is CASSESSRYGYTF.

Only a few counts were recorded for this clonotype. The rearrangement joins TRBV7-2 to TRBJ2-5; maybe TRBD2 (5 bases). Per the germline V gene, CDR1 is SGHTA and CDR2 is FQGNSA. Trimming left V 7 bases short and J 1 base short, with 13 bases between. This CDR3 contains 14 residues. CDR3 DNA sequence: TGTGCCAGCACGCGAGCGGCGACCCAAGAGACCCAGTACTTC. This encodes CASTRAATQETQYF.

This chain joins TRBV20-1 and TRBJ1-6; perhaps TRBD1 as D (5 bases). There are 13 residues in the CDR3. V was clipped by 6 bases and J by 10 bases, with 16 bases between them. Germline CDR1 DFQATT, CDR2 SNEGSKA (reference sequence). CDR3 amino acids: CSAALGVGSPLHF. CDR3 DNA: TGCAGTGCCGCGTTAGGGGTTGGATCACCCCTCCACTTT.

With respect to this clonotype: This may come from a read error, since a much larger clone is one base off. The V and J genes are TRBV20-1 and TRBJ1-5; 7 bases fit TRBD1. V lost 2 bases and J lost 6; bases outside the gene matches: 7. Germline-derived CDR1 and CDR2 are DFQATT and SNEGSKA (reference sequence). The CDR3 is 14 residues long. The CDR3 region is CSARRQGRCQPQHF. The CDR3 nucleotides are TGCAGTGCTAGACGACAGGGACGTTGTCAGCCCCAGCATTTT.

This clonotype has just a few counts. The rearrangement joins TRBV19 to TRBJ2-3; no clear D gene. Germline V lookup: CDR1 LNHDA, CDR2 SQIVND (reference sequence). This CDR3 spans 15 amino acids. Trimming stripped 8 bases from V and 1 base from J, with 16 bases between. In DNA form, the CDR3 reads TGTGCCAGTGGCCTCTCGGCCAGACGCACAGATACGCAGTATTTT. Amino acid sequence: CASGLSARRTDTQYF.

The rearrangement links TRBV12-3 or TRBV12-4 to TRBJ1-1; D not certain. Trimming cost V 5 bases and J 4 bases, with 11 bases left between them. This CDR3 is built from 13 residues. This CDR3 is CASSRWGSTEAFF. The CDR3 DNA sequence: TGTGCCAGCAGTCGATGGGGTTCCACTGAAGCTTTCTTT.

This clonotype was counted ten times or more. The chain uses TRBV29-1 and TRBJ1-2; D not resolved. The germline CDR1 and CDR2 sequences are SQVTM and ANQGSEA. Trimming shortened V by 4 bases and J by 4 bases, and 7 bases separated the two germline ends. The CDR3 contains 11 residues. CDR3 sequence (DNA): TGCAGCGTTGTATCTATCTATGGCTACACCTTC. This sequence encodes CSVVSIYGYTF.

The V and J genes are TRBV20-1 and TRBJ1-2, with D hard to call. CDR1 DFQATT and CDR2 SNEGSKA come from the germline V gene (reference sequence). The CDR3 is 10 amino acids. The germline V and J ends were trimmed by 6 bases and 6 bases, with 8 bases remaining between them. The CDR3 spells CSAPENGYTF. CDR3 bases: TGCAGTGCCCCCGAAAATGGCTACACCTTC.

This clonotype has only a few counts. The rearrangement links TRBV10-3 to TRBJ1-1, with 11 bases fitting TRBD1. CDR3 length: 17 amino acids. After removal of 10 bases from V and 4 bases from J, the junction contained 17 bases not matched to a gene. The germline V gene encodes CDR1 ENHRY and CDR2 SYGVKD. CDR3 amino acids: CASRPGQGAKRVTEAFF. In DNA, the CDR3 is TGTGCCAGCAGACCCGGACAGGGGGCGAAAAGGGTCACTGAAGCTTTCTTT.

This clonotype was counted only a few times. The chain recombines TRBV5-4 with TRBJ2-5; a possible D gene is TRBD2 (6 bases). The germline CDR1 and CDR2 sequences are SGHNT and YYREEE (reference sequence). V was shortened by 6 bases and J by 5 bases, with 14 bases between the two germline ends. The CDR3 has 13 residues. Written as DNA, the CDR3 is TGTGCCAGCAATGTGCCGGGGGTGGAGACCCAGTACTTC. This sequence encodes CASNVPGVETQYF.